These 8 T cell receptor beta chains came from one sample sequenced in a study of low-dose radiotherapy and immunotherapy resistance in tumors. Priming of first-strand cDNA relied on TRAV- and TRBV-specific primers (covering alpha and beta chains). The PCR that amplified TCRs ran for about 20 cycles, relying on a constant-region primer and a V-primer adapter. TCRdb re-analysed the reads in MiXCR, keeping a single row per CDR3 protein. Of about 12,000 distinct CDR3 sequences in the sample, 65% to 85% were seen once. These receptors originate from a human donor with advanced metastatic prostate, ovarian, gallbladder or colorectal cancer (not recorded which). This table probably holds off-target reads from a library built for another chain.

The V call is TRBV7-2, the J call TRBJ2-2, with 8 bases lining up with TRBD2. The CDR3 covers 16 residues. Germline CDR1 reads SGHTA; CDR2 reads FQGNSA. The V and J ends lost 1 base and 4 bases, in that order; junction bases with no gene match: 5. CDR3 protein: CASSLVSSGSTGELFF. CDR3 in DNA: TGTGCCAGCAGCTTAGTATCGAGCGGGAGCACCGGGGAGCTGTTTTTT. The full variable domain, with the rest looked up from reference TRBV7-2 and TRBJ2-2, is GAGVSQSPSNKVTEKGKDVELRCDPISGHTALYWYRQSLGQGLEFLIYFQGNSAPDKSGLPSDRFSAERTGGSVSTLTIQRTQQEDSAVYLCASSLVSSGSTGELFFGEGSRLTVL.

The V and J genes are TRBV28 and TRBJ2-7; 7 nucleotides line up with TRBD2. The CDR3 is 14 residues long. Germline CDR1 is MDHEN and CDR2 is SYDVKM. V lost 3 bases and J lost 0; bases outside the gene matches: 2. The CDR3, as DNA: TGTGCCAGCAGTTTGGGAGGGAACTCCTACGAGCAGTACTTC. This codes for CASSLGGNSYEQYF.

The CDR3: CASSSPQGASSYEQYF. For the CDR3, the DNA is TGTGCCAGCAGTTCACCCCAGGGGGCCAGCTCCTACGAGCAGTACTTC. The genes are TRBV6-6 and TRBJ2-7; 8 bases agree with TRBD1. Trimming cost V 4 bases and J 0 bases; bases outside gene matches: 8. CDR3 size: 16 residues. Germline CDR1 is MNHNY and CDR2 is SVGAGI (reference sequence).

The V call is TRBV28, the J call TRBJ2-1, with TRBD2 matching 9 bases. CDR3 size: 15 residues. Germline V CDR1 and CDR2: MDHEN, SYDVKM. V gave up 6 bases and J gave up 1 base; unmatched junction bases: 4. The CDR3 protein is CASRESGRSYNEQFF. CDR3 DNA: TGTGCCAGCAGGGAAAGCGGGAGGTCCTACAATGAGCAGTTCTTC.

The gene calls are TRBV5-1 and TRBJ2-1, with TRBD1 identical over 9 bases. V gave up 2 bases and J gave up 9 bases; unmatched junction bases: 6. CDR3 length equals 14 residues. Germline V gives CDR1 SGHRS, CDR2 YFSETQ. CDR3 loop: CASSFGDREIEQFF. The CDR3 DNA reads TGCGCCAGCAGCTTCGGGGACAGGGAAATTGAGCAGTTCTTC.

This clonotype was picked up a small number of times. CDR3 coding DNA: TGTGCCATCTCCTCCGGTCGACTAGCGGGCACAGATACGCAGTATTTT. It is translated as CAISSGRLAGTDTQYF. The chain couples TRBV10-3 to TRBJ2-3; 9 bases map to TRBD2. The CDR3 has 16 amino acids. With 8 bases clipped from V and 1 base from J, the junction kept 10 bases outside the gene matches. Germline lookup yields CDR1 ENHRY and CDR2 SYGVKD.

The gene calls are TRBV5-1 and TRBJ2-7, with D perhaps TRBD1 (6 bases). This CDR3 spans 12 amino acids. CDR1 SGHRS and CDR2 YFSETQ come from the germline V gene. Trimming took 0 bases from V and 6 from J, leaving 7 bases between them. CDR3 region: CASSLGQAEQYF. CDR3 in DNA: TGCGCCAGCAGCTTGGGACAGGCCGAGCAGTACTTC. The variable domain in full, completed from reference TRBV5-1 and TRBJ2-7, reads KAGVTQTPRYLIKTRGQQVTLSCSPISGHRSVSWYQQTPGQGLQFLFEYFSETQRNKGNFPGRFSGRQFSNSRSEMNVSTLELGDSALYLCASSLGQAEQYFGPGTRLTVT.

The chain links TRBV7-9 to TRBJ2-1; TRBD2 aligns across 8 bases. Germline CDR1 is SEHNR and CDR2 is FQNEAQ (reference sequence). V dropped 5 bases and J dropped 10; count of bases not matched to a gene: 10. The CDR3 covers 14 residues. The DNA for the CDR3 is TGTGCCAGCAGCGTCCCGGGACTAGGCGGCGAGCAGTTCTTC. Its translation is CASSVPGLGGEQFF.